The clone carrying this TCR beta chain was found a few times. Germline V CDR1 and CDR2: MDHEN, SYDVKM. This CDR3 comprises 12 residues. With 8 bases removed from V and 4 bases from J, the gap between germline ends came to 9 bases. This sample was included in a study of shared clonotypes between healthy human individuals. Only in-frame clones appear in the TCRdb table, and some are missing; sequencing was by immunoSEQ multiplex PCR. This sample has approximately 980,000 clones, with 76% found just once. This clonotype originated in a man in his late teens or twenties in good health. Sequencing was done on a sample of memory CD4+ T cells sorted from blood. Sample subset: CD45RA-negative fraction. V gene TRBV28 combines with J gene TRBJ1-5; D gene ambiguous. The DNA of the CDR3 is TGTGCCAGCGGGCAGATGAATCAGCCCCAGCATTTT. It is translated as CASGQMNQPQHF.